Each of the 10 T cell receptor beta chains below was sequenced from the same sample in a study of glioma-infiltrating T cells after dendritic cell vaccination. Libraries were prepared by immunoSEQ multiplex PCR; TCRdb keeps only in-frame clonotypes and omits some of them. The table lists 100,000 or so clones, about 90% of them singletons. Time point: after dendritic cell vaccination, including at tumor progression/relapse. The sequenced sample was blood, obtained after dendritic cell vaccination. These receptors were collected from a human donor with glioblastoma.

The rearrangement uses TRBV30 and TRBJ1-3; the D is unclear. Trimming removed 2 bases from V and 0 bases from J, with 11 bases in between. The CDR3 contains 15 residues. Germline values: CDR1 GTSNPN, CDR2 SVGIG (reference sequence). In nucleotides, the CDR3 is TGTGCCTGGAGTCCAAGAGCTGGCTCTGGAAACACCATATATTTT. Its protein product is CAWSPRAGSGNTIYF.

The chain is built from TRBV10-2 and TRBJ1-5; possible D gene TRBD1, 5 bases. Germline V CDR1 and CDR2: WSHSY, SAAADI. The germline V and J ends were trimmed by 0 bases and 1 base, with 10 bases remaining between them. The CDR3 is made up of 16 amino acids. CDR3 sequence: CASSESAQGSNQPQHF. In DNA form, the CDR3 reads TGCGCCAGCAGTGAGTCAGCCCAGGGAAGCAATCAGCCCCAGCATTTT.

This clone was picked up one time. V and J are TRBV10-1 and TRBJ2-3; TRBD2 matches 7 bases. From germline, CDR1 is WNHNN and CDR2 SYGVQD (reference sequence). J was trimmed by 1 base and V by 5 bases; bases with no gene match: 3. The CDR3 length is 14 residues. The CDR3 sequence is CASSLAGGTDTQYF. The CDR3, as DNA: TGCGCCAGCAGTCTCGCGGGGGGCACAGATACGCAGTATTTT.

J is TRBJ1-5 and V is TRBV28; D is perhaps TRBD1 (6 bases). Germline V gene lookup returns CDR1 MDHEN and CDR2 SYDVKM. V dropped 4 bases and J dropped 3 bases, with 16 bases sitting between them. The CDR3 is 16 residues long. In DNA, the CDR3 is TGTGCCAGCAGTTCGCGTTACCGGACAGACAATCAGCCCCAGCATTTT. Residues: CASSSRYRTDNQPQHF. Drawing the rest from reference TRBV28 and TRBJ1-5, the complete variable domain is DVKVTQSSRYLVKRTGEKVFLECVQDMDHENMFWYRQDPGLGLRLIYFSYDVKMKEKGDIPEGYSVSREKKERFSLILESASTNQTSMYLCASSSRYRTDNQPQHFGDGTRLSIL.

The gene calls are TRBV18 and TRBJ2-7; D is possibly TRBD2 (7 bases). Germline values: CDR1 KGHSH, CDR2 LQKENI. There are 15 residues in the CDR3. V was pared by 6 bases and J by 5 bases, with 20 bases between. CDR3 bases: TGTGCCAGCTCCCCGGGCGGGGGCGCAGTCGACGAGCAGTACTTC. Protein sequence: CASSPGGGAVDEQYF.

This chain joins TRBV7-9 and TRBJ2-7; 10 positions agree with TRBD1. There are 14 residues in the CDR3. Germline trimming cut 1 base from V and 5 bases from J; bases unmatched to any gene: 2. Germline CDR1 is SEHNR and CDR2 is FQNEAQ (reference sequence). CDR3 nucleotide sequence: TGTGCCAGCAGCTTAGGTGGGACAGGGGACGAGCAGTACTTC. Translating it yields CASSLGGTGDEQYF.

V is TRBV10-2 and J is TRBJ2-1; 8 nucleotides align to TRBD2. CDR1 is WSHSY and CDR2 is SAAADI in the germline V gene. The junction had 9 bases not matched to a gene; V was cut back by 6 bases and J by 5 bases. CDR3 length: 15 residues. CDR3 bases: TGCGCCAGCAGGGACAGCGGGAGAGGGAACAATGAGCAGTTCTTC. As protein: CASRDSGRGNNEQFF.

The CDR3, as DNA: TGTGCCAGCAGCTTGTATTTGGACAGGGGAAGGGATGGCTACACCTTC. Protein product: CASSLYLDRGRDGYTF. This chain connects TRBV5-6 to TRBJ1-2, with 9 bases that match TRBD1. CDR3 length equals 16 residues. Germline lookup yields CDR1 SGHDT and CDR2 YYEEEE. J was trimmed by 6 bases and V by 1 base; bases with no gene match: 10.

V usage is TRBV6-1 and J usage is TRBJ1-2; no definite D call. Germline CDR1 is MNHNS and CDR2 is SASEGT. Between the trimmed V and J ends, which lost 1 base and 8 bases, there was a span of 11 bases. This CDR3 region has 13 residues. Written as DNA, the CDR3 is TGTGCCAGCAGTGAAGATCTAGGTTCGGGCTACACCTTC. Its translation: CASSEDLGSGYTF.

V usage is TRBV10-3 and J usage is TRBJ2-7; 7 bases map to TRBD2. Unmatched junction bases numbered 4, after V lost 0 bases and J lost 2 bases. The CDR3 extends over 15 amino acids. Germline loops: CDR1 ENHRY, CDR2 SYGVKD. The CDR3 region has the DNA TGTGCCATCAGTGAGTCGAGCGGGGTGGCCTACGAGCAGTACTTC. Its translation is CAISESSGVAYEQYF.